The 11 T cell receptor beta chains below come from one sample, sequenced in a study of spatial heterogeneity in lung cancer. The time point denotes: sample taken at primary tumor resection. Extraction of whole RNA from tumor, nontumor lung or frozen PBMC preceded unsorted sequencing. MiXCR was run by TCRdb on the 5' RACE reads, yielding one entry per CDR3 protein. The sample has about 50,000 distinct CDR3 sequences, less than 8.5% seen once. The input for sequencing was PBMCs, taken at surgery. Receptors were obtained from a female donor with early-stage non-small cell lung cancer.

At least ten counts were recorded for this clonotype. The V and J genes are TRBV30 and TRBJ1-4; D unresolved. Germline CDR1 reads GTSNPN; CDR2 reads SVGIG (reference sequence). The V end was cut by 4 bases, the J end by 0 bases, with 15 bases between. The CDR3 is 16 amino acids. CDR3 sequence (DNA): TGTGCCTGGAATCATGGGTCGTTGGCAACTAATGAAAAACTGTTTTTT. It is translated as CAWNHGSLATNEKLFF.

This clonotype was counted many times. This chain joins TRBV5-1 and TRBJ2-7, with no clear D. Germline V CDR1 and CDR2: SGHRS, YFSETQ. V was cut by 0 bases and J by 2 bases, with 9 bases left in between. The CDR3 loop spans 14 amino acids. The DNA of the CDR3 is TGCGCCAGCAGCTTGGAAAGGGTAGCCTACGAGCAGTACTTC. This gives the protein CASSLERVAYEQYF.

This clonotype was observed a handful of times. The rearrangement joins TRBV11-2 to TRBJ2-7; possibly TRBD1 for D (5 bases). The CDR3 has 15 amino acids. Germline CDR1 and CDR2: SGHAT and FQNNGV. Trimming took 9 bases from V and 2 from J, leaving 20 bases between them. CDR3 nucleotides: TGTGCCAGGAGGCTAGTACAGGCCTCCACCTACGAGCAGTACTTC. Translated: CARRLVQASTYEQYF.

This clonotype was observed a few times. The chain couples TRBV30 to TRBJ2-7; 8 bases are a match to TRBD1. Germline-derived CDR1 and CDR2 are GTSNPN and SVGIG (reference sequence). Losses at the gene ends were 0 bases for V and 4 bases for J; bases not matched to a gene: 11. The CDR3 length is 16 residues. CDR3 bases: TGTGCCTGGAGTGTACAGGAGGGGACAGGATTTTACGAGCAGTACTTC. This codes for CAWSVQEGTGFYEQYF.

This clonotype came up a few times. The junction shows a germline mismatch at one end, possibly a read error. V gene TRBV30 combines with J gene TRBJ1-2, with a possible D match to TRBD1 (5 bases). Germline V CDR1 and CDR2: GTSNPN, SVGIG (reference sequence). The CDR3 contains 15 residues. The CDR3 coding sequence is TGTGCCGGGAGGACGCAGGGCGGTAAAAACTATGGCTACACCTTC. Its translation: CAGRTQGGKNYGYTF.

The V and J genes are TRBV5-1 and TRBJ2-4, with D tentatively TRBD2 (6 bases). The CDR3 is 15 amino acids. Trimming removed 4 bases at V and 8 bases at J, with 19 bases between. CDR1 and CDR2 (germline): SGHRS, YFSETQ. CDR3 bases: TGCGCCAGCAGCCCGATGGCGGGGCTCGGGGACATTCAGTACTTC. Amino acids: CASSPMAGLGDIQYF.

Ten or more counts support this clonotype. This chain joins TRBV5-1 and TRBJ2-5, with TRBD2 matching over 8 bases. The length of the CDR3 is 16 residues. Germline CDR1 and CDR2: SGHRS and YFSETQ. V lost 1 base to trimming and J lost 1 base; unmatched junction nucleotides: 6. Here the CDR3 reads CASSLSAGGIQETQYF. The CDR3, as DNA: TGCGCCAGCAGCTTGTCGGCGGGAGGCATCCAAGAGACCCAGTACTTC. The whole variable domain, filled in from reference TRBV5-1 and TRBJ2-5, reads KAGVTQTPRYLIKTRGQQVTLSCSPISGHRSVSWYQQTPGQGLQFLFEYFSETQRNKGNFPGRFSGRQFSNSRSEMNVSTLELGDSALYLCASSLSAGGIQETQYFGPGTRLLVL.

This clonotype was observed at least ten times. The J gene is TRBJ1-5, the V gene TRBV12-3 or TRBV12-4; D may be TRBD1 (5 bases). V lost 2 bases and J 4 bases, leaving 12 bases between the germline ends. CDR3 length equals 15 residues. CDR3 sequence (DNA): TGTGCCAGCAGTTTATCAGGTAGGGGTAATCAGCCCCAGCATTTT. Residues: CASSLSGRGNQPQHF.

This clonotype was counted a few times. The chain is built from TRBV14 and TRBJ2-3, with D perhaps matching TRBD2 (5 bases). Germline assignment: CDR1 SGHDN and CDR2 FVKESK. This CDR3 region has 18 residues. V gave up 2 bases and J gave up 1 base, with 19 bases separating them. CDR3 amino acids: CASSQYPEAAAGTDTQYF. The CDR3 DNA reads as TGTGCCAGCAGCCAATACCCCGAAGCGGCAGCGGGCACAGATACGCAGTATTTT.

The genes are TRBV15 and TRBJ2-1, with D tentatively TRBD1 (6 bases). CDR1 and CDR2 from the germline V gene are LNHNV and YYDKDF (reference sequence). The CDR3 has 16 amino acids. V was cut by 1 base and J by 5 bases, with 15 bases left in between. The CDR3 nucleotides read TGTGCCACCAGCAGAGGGACAGCTGGGCTTCACAATGAGCAGTTCTTC. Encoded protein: CATSRGTAGLHNEQFF.

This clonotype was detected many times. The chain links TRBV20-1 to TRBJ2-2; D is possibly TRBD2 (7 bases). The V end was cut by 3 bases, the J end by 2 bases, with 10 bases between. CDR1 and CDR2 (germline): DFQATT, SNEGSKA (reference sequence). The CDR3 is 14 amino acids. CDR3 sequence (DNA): TGCAGTGCTAGGCGGGGGCCAAACACCGGGGAGCTGTTTTTT. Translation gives CSARRGPNTGELFF.